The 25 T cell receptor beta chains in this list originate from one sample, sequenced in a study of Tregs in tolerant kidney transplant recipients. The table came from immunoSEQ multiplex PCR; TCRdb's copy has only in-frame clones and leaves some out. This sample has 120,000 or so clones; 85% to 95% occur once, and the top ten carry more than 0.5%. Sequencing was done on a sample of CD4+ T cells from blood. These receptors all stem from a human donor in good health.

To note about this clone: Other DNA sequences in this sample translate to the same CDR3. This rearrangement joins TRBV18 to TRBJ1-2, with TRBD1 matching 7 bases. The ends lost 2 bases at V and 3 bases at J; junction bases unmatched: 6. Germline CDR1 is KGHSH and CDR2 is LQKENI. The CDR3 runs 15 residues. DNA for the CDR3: TGTGCCAGCTCACCAGATAGGGGGCGCGACTATGGCTACACCTTC. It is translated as CASSPDRGRDYGYTF.

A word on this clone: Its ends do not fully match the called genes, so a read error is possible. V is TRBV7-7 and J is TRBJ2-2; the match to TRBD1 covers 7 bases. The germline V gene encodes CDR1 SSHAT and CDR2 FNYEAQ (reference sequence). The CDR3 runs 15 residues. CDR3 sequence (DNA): TGTGCTAGCAGCGCGACAGGGTACGGGGCCGGGGAGCTGTTTTTT. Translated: CASSATGYGAGELFF. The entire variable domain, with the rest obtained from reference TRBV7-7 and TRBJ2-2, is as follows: GAGVSQSPRYKVTKRGQDVTLRCDPISSHATLYWYQQALGQGPEFLTYFNYEAQPDKSGLPSDRFSAERPEGSISTLTIQRTEQRDSAMYRCASSATGYGAGELFFGEGSRLTVL.

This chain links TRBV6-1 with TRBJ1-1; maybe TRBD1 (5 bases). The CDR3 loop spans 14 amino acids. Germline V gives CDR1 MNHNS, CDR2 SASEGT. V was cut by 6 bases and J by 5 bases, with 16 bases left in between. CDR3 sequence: CASSLGTQRTEAFF. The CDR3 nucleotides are TGTGCCAGCAGCTTGGGGACGCAGAGGACTGAAGCTTTCTTT.

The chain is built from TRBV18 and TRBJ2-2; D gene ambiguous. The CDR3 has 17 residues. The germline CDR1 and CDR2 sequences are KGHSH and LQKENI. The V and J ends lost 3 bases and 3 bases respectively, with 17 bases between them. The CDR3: CASSPLHEGPDTGELFF. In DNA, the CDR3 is TGTGCCAGCTCACCCCTCCATGAAGGACCGGACACCGGGGAGCTGTTTTTT.

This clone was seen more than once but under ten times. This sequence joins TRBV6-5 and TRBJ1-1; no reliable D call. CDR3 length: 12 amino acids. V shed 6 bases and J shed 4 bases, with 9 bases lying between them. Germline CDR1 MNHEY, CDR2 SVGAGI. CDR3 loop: CASSPGATEAFF. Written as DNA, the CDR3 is TGTGCCAGCAGCCCAGGAGCCACTGAAGCTTTCTTT.

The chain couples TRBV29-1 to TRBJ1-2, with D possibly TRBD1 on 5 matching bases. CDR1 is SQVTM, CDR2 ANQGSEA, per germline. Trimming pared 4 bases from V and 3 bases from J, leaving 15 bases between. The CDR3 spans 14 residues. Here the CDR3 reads CSVVPPGGDYGYTF. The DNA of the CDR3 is TGCAGCGTTGTACCACCCGGGGGGGACTATGGCTACACCTTC. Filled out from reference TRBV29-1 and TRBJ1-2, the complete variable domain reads SAVISQKPSRDICQRGTSLTIQCQVDSQVTMMFWYRQQPGQSLTLIATANQGSEATYESGFVIDKFPISRPNLTFSTLTVSNMSPEDSSIYLCSVVPPGGDYGYTFGSGTRLTVV.

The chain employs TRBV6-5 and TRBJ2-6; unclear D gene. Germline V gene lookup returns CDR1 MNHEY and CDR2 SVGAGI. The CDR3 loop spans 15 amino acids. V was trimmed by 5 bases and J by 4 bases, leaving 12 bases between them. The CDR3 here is CASSREASGANVLTF. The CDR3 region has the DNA TGTGCCAGCAGTAGGGAAGCATCAGGGGCCAACGTCCTGACTTTC.

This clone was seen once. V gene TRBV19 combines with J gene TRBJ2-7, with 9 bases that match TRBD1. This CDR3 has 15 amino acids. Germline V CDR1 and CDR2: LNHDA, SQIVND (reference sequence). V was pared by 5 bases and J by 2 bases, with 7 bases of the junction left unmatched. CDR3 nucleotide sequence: TGTGCCAGTAGTCAACAGGGGGCCGGGACCTACGAGCAGTACTTC. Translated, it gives CASSQQGAGTYEQYF. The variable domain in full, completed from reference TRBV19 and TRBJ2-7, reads DGGITQSPKYLFRKEGQNVTLSCEQNLNHDAMYWYRQDPGQGLRLIYYSQIVNDFQKGDIAEGYSVSREKKESFPLTVTSAQKNPTAFYLCASSQQGAGTYEQYFGPGTRLTVT.

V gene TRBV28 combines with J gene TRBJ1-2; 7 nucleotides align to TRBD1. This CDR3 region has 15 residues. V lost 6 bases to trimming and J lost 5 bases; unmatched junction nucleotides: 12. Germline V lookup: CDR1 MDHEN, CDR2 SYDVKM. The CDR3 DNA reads TGTGCCAGCAGAAGCCCGGGGGACAGAAGTTATGGCTACACCTTC. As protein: CASRSPGDRSYGYTF.

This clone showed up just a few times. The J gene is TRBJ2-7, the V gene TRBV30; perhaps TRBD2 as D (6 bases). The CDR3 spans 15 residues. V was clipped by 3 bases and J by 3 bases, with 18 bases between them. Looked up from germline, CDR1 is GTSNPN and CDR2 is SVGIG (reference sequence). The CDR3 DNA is TGTGCCTGGAGCCCGCCCGGGAGAGAATACTACGAGCAGTACTTC. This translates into CAWSPPGREYYEQYF.

The CDR3 bases are TGTGCCAGCAGCCCCGGGACTAGCGGCCCCTACGAGCAGTACTTC. Translated, it gives CASSPGTSGPYEQYF. V is TRBV11-2 and J is TRBJ2-7; 11 bases map to TRBD2. Per the germline V gene, CDR1 is SGHAT and CDR2 is FQNNGV. V lost 5 bases and J lost 2; bases outside the gene matches: 5. The CDR3 consists of 15 residues.

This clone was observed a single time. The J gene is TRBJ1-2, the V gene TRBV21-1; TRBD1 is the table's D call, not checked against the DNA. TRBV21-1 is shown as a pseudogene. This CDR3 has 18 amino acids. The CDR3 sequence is CASKPSGTVYSKNYGYTF. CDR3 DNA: TGTGCCAGCAAGCCTTCAGGGACAGTTTATAGCAAAAACTATGGCTACACCTTC.

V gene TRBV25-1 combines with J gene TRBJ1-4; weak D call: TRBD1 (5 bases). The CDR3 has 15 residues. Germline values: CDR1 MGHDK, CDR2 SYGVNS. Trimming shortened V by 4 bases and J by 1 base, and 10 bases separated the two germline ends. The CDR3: CASSATGGTNEKLFF. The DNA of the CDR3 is TGTGCCAGCAGTGCGACCGGGGGAACTAATGAAAAACTGTTTTTT.

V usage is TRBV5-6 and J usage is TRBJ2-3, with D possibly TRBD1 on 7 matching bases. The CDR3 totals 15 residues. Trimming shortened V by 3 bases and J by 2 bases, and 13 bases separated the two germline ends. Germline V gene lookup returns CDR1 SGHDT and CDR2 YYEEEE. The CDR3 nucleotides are TGTGCCAGCAGCTCCCAGGGGGGTGTCACAGATACGCAGTATTTT. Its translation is CASSSQGGVTDTQYF.

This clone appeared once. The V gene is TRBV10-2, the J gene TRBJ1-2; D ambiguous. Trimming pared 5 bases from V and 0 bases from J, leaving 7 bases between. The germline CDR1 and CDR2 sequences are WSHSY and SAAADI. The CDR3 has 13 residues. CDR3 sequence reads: CASSSVPNYGYTF. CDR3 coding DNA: TGCGCCAGCAGTTCAGTCCCTAACTATGGCTACACCTTC.

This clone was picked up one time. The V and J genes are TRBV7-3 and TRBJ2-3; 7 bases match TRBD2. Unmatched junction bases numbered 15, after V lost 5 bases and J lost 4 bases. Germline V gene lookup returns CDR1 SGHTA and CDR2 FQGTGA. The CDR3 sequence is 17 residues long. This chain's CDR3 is CASSASGGGNLADTQYF. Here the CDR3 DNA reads TGTGCCAGCAGCGCCTCGGGCGGGGGTAATCTGGCAGATACGCAGTATTTT. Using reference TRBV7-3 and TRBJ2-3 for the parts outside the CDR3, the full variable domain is GAGVSQTPSNKVTEKGKYVELRCDPISGHTALYWYRQSLGQGPEFLIYFQGTGAADDSGLPNDRFFAVRPEGSVSTLKIQRTERGDSAVYLCASSASGGGNLADTQYFGPGTRLTVL.

In DNA, the CDR3 is TGTGCCAGCAGTTACGGGCTAGCGGGCGGCAATGAGCAGTTCTTC. Protein sequence: CASSYGLAGGNEQFF. The genes are TRBV6-6 and TRBJ2-1, with TRBD2 matching 8 bases. The junction had 6 bases not matched to a gene; V was cut back by 2 bases and J by 6 bases. The CDR3 runs 15 residues. Looked up from germline, CDR1 is MNHNY and CDR2 is SVGAGI (reference sequence).

CDR3 in DNA: TGCGCCAGCGGTTCGGGGGCCAGCCAAGAGACCCAGTACTTC. It translates to CASGSGASQETQYF. This chain connects TRBV5-1 to TRBJ2-5, with D perhaps assigned TRBD1 or TRBD2 (6 bases each). The CDR3 length is 14 residues. Germline V gene data show CDR1 as SGHRS and CDR2 as YFSETQ. The germline V and J ends were trimmed by 7 bases and 1 base, with 14 bases remaining between them.

For the CDR3, the DNA is TGTGCCAGCAGTGAAGAGGACGGGGCAGATACGCAGTATTTT. Translating gives CASSEEDGADTQYF. The chain combines TRBV6-4 with TRBJ2-3; perhaps TRBD2 as D (5 bases). V lost 3 bases and J lost 4, with 11 bases in between. Germline loops: CDR1 MRHNA, CDR2 SNTAGT. The CDR3 runs 14 residues.

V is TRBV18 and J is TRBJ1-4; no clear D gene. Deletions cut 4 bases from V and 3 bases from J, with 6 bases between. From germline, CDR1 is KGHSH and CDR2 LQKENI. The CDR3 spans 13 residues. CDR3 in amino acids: CASSRQSNEKLFF. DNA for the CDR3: TGTGCCAGCTCACGGCAGTCTAATGAAAAACTGTTTTTT.

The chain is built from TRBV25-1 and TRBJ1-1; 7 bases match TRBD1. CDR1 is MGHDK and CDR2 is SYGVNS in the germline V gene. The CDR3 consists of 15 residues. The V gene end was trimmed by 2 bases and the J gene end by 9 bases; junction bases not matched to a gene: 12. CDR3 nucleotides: TGTGCCAGCAGTGAACGTTCAGGGGGAATAATGAAAGCTTTCTTT. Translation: CASSERSGGIMKAFF. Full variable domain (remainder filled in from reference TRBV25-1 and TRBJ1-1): EADIYQTPRYLVIGTGKKITLECSQTMGHDKMYWYQQDPGMELHLIHYSYGVNSTEKGDLSSESTVSRIRTEHFPLTLESARPSHTSQYLCASSERSGGIMKAFFGQGTRLTVV.

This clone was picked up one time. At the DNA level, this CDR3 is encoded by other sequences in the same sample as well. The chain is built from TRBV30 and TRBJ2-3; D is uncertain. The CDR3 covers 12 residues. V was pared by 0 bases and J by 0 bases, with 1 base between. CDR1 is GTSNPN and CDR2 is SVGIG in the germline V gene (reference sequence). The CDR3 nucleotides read TGTGCCTGGAGTGTGAGCACAGATACGCAGTATTTT. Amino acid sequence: CAWSVSTDTQYF. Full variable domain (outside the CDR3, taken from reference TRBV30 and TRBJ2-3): SQTIHQWPATLVQPVGSPLSLECTVEGTSNPNLYWYRQAAGRGLQLLFYSVGIGQISSEVPQNLSASRPQDRQFILSSKKLLLSDSGFYLCAWSVSTDTQYFGPGTRLTVL.

The CDR3 loop is CASSYRAARNEKLFF. The CDR3 bases are TGTGCCAGCAGTTACCGGGCAGCGAGGAATGAAAAACTGTTTTTT. The J gene is TRBJ1-4, the V gene TRBV6-6; D gene uncertain. CDR1 MNHNY and CDR2 SVGAGI come from the germline V gene (reference sequence). Trimming took off 2 bases at V and 5 bases at J, with 12 bases between the two ends. The CDR3 runs 15 residues.

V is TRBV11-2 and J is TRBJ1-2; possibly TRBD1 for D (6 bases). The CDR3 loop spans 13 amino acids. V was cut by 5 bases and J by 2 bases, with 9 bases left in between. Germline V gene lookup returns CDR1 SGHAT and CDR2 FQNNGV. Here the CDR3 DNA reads TGTGCCAGCAGCCACCAGGGGAACTATGGCTACACCTTC. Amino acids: CASSHQGNYGYTF.

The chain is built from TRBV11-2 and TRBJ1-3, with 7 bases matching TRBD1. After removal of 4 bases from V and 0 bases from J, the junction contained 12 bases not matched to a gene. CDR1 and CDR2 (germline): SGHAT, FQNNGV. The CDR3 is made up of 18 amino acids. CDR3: CASSSIKDRILSGNTIYF. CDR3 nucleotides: TGTGCCAGCAGCTCGATAAAGGACAGGATCCTCTCTGGAAACACCATATATTTT. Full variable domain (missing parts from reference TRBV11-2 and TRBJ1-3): EAGVAQSPRYKIIEKRQSVAFWCNPISGHATLYWYQQILGQGPKLLIQFQNNGVVDDSQLPKDRFSAERLKGVDSTLKIQPAKLEDSAVYLCASSSIKDRILSGNTIYFGEGSWLTVV.